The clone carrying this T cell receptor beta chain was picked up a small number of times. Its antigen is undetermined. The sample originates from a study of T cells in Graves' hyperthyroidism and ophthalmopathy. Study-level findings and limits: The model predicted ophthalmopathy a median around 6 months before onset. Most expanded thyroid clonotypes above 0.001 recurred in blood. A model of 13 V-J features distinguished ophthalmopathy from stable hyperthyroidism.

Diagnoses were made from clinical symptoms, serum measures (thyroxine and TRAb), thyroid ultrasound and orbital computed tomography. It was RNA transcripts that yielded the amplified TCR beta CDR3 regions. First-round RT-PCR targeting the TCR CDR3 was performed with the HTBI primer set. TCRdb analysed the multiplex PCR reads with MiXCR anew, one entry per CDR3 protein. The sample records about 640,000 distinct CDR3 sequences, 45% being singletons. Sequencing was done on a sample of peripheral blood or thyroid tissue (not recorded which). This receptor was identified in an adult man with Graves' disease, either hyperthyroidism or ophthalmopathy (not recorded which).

The CDR3 DNA sequence: TGCGCCAGCAGCCAAGATCAGGTGGTTAATGAAAAACTGTTTTTT. It translates to CASSQDQVVNEKLFF. The chain couples TRBV4-1 to TRBJ1-4; D unresolved. In germline, CDR1 is MGHRA, CDR2 YSYEKL. V shed 0 bases and J shed 4 bases, with 9 bases lying between them. The length of the CDR3 is 15 residues.